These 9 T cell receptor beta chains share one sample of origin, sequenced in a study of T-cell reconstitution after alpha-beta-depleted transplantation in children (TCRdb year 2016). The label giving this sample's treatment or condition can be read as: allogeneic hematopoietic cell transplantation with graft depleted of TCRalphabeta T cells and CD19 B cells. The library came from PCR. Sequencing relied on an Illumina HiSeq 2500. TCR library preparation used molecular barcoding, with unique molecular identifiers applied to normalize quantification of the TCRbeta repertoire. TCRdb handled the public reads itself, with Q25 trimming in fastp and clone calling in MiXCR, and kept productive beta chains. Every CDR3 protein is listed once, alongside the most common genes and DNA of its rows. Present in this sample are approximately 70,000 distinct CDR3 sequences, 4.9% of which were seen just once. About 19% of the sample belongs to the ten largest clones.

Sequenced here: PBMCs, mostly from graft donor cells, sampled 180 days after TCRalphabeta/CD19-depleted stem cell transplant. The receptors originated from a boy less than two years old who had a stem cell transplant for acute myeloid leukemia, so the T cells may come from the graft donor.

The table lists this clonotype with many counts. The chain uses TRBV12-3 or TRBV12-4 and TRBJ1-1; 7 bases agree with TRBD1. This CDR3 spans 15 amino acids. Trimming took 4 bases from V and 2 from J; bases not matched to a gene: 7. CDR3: CASSSRRDRNTEAFF. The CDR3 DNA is TGTGCCAGCAGTTCCCGCCGGGACAGAAACACTGAAGCTTTCTTT.

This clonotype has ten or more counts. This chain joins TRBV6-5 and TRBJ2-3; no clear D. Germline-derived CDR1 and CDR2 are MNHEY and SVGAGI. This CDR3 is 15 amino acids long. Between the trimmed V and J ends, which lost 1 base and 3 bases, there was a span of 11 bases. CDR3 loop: CASSYWGKSTDTQYF. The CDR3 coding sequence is TGTGCCAGCAGTTACTGGGGAAAAAGTACAGATACGCAGTATTTT.

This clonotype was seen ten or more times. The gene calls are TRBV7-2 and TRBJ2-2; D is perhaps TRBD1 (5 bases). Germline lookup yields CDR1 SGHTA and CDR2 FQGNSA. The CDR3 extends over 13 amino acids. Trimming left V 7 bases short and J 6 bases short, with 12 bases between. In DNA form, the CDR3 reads TGTGCCAGCACCCAACAGGTCCCCGGGGAGCTGTTTTTT. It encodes CASTQQVPGELFF. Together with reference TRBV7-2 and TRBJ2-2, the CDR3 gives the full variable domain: GAGVSQSPSNKVTEKGKDVELRCDPISGHTALYWYRQSLGQGLEFLIYFQGNSAPDKSGLPSDRFSAERTGGSVSTLTIQRTQQEDSAVYLCASTQQVPGELFFGEGSRLTVL.

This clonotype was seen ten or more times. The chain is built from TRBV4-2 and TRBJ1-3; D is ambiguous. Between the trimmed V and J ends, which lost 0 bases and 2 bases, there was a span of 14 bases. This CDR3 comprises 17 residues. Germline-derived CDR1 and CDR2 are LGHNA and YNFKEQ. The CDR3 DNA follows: TGTGCCAGCAGCCAAGATTCGAGAGTAAAGGCTGGAAACACCATATATTTT. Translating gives CASSQDSRVKAGNTIYF.

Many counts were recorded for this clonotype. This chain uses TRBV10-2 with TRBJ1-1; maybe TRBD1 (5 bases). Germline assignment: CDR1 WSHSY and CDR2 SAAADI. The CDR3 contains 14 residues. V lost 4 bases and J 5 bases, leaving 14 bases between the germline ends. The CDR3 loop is CASSVRGLRTEAFF. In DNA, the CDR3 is TGCGCCAGCAGTGTGAGGGGTTTGCGGACTGAAGCTTTCTTT.

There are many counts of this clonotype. The CDR3 loop reads CASSPGGPGTDTQYF. The CDR3 DNA is TGTGCCAGCAGCCCAGGGGGTCCCGGCACAGATACGCAGTATTTT. The chain employs TRBV7-9 and TRBJ2-3, with TRBD1 identical over 7 bases. The CDR3 is 15 residues long. Germline lookup yields CDR1 SEHNR and CDR2 FQNEAQ (reference sequence). Trimming at V came to 5 bases and at J to 1 base, leaving 6 bases not matched to a gene.

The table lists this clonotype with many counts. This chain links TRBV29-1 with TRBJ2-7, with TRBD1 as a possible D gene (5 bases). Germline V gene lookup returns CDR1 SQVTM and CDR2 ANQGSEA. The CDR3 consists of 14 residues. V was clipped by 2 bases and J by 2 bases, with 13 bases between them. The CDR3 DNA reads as TGCAGCGTTGAACTAGGCAGGGAACCCTACGAGCAGTACTTC. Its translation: CSVELGREPYEQYF.

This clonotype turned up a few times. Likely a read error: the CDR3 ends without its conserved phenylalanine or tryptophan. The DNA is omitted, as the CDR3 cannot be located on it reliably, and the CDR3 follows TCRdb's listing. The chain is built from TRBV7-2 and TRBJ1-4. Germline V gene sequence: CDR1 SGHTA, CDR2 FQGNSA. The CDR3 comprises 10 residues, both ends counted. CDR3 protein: CASSRTSSLR.

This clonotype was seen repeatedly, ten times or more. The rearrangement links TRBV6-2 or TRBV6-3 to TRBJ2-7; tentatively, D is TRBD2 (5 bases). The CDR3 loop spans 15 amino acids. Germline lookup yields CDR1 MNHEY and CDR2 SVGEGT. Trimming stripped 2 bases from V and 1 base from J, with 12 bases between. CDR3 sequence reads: CASSYGGSQSYEQYF. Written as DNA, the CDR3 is TGTGCCAGCAGTTACGGCGGGTCCCAATCCTACGAGCAGTACTTC.